The TCR beta chain described here comes from a study of CXCR3-negative and CXCR3-positive naive CD8 T cells. UMI-labeled TRB cDNA libraries were prepared by 5' RACE. TCRdb re-called the 5' RACE reads, yielding one record per CDR3 amino acid sequence without DNA. This listing includes approximately 48,000 distinct CDR3 sequences. Germline CDR1 is SEHNR and CDR2 is FQNEAQ (reference sequence). There are 14 residues in the CDR3. Within the CD8+ T cell compartment, naive cells were CD45RO-CCR7+CD27+CD95-. About this clonotype itself: Its antigen is not known.

Study-wide results and limits: Greater hydrophobicity was found in TRB CDR3s of CXCR3-positive naive cells than of CXCR3-negative naive cells. No difference in surface CD5 was seen between naive subsets, and TCR strength was inferred from TRB CDR3 properties. Memory, not naive, CXCR3-negative and CXCR3-positive cells differed in TRBV-TRBJ usage.

Sequenced material: naive CXCR3+ CD8+ T cells from blood. The subset is: CD45RO-CCR7+CD27+CD95- naive CD8+ T cells expressing CXCR3 (TNR3+). The receptor comes from a human donor in good health. Some clones in this sample may be carry-over from other donors' samples. The rearrangement joins TRBV7-9 to TRBJ2-1. CDR3 region: CASSPSTKDNEQFF.